This TCR beta chain stems from a study of post-analysis software for immune sequencing data. Across the whole study: The cohort encompassed relapsing-remitting, secondary progressive and progressive-relapsing multiple sclerosis disease courses. General observations from the study: The F measure placed samples prepared in the same batch into strongly shared clusters. TRBV5-6, TRBV5-1 and TRBV20-1 were among roughly five TRBV segments more frequent in patients than controls.

Germline lookup yields CDR1 DFQATT and CDR2 SNEGSKA (reference sequence). The CDR3 has 15 amino acids. Trimming removed 2 bases from V and 3 bases from J; junction bases left unmatched: 8. Concerning this clonotype itself: The antigen is not known.

The TCR beta cDNA libraries contained unique molecular identifiers. T cells numbering roughly 0.9 to 10 million yielded cDNA molecules that totaled roughly 0.5 million. TCRdb passed the PCR reads through MiXCR, listing each CDR3 protein once. Of about half a million distinct CDR3 sequences listed, roughly 45% are singletons. The genes are TRBV20-1 and TRBJ2-5; 8 nucleotides match TRBD2. The source is a girl aged 5-17 years with multiple sclerosis. The sequenced material came from blood. This chain's CDR3 is CSARRPGTSKETQYF. The CDR3 DNA follows: TGCAGTGCTAGAAGACCCGGGACTAGTAAAGAGACCCAGTACTTC.